A single sample gave rise to the 32 T cell receptor beta chains below, sequenced in a study of metastatic and nonmetastatic thyroid tumors. Among the patients, none had received any treatment before thyroid surgery. TCRdb re-clonotyped the PCR reads via MiXCR. The profile covers 30,000 to 45,000 clones, with 33% appearing a single time and 15% to 20% taken by the ten largest. Input material: tumor tissue. Receptors were obtained from a female donor with papillary thyroid cancer or a benign thyroid nodule (not recorded which). Some clones in this sample may be carry-over from other donors' samples.

The chain carries TRBV7-2 and TRBJ1-1; D is ambiguous. The V gene's germline CDR1 is SGHTA and CDR2 FQGNSA. This CDR3 contains 12 residues. Deletions cut 5 bases from V and 7 bases from J, with 11 bases between. CDR3 protein: CASSPLLGEAFF. The DNA of the CDR3 is TGTGCCAGCAGCCCCTTATTGGGTGAAGCTTTCTTT.

The chain combines TRBV4-1 with TRBJ2-2, with D perhaps TRBD1 (6 bases). The CDR3 sequence is 15 residues long. The germline gives CDR1 MGHRA, CDR2 YSYEKL. Trimming cost V 0 bases and J 6 bases, with 11 bases left between them. For the CDR3, the DNA is TGCGCCAGCAGCCAAGATACAGGGTACGCCGGGGAGCTGTTTTTT. Its translation: CASSQDTGYAGELFF.

This clone has more than one count but fewer than ten. The rearrangement links TRBV6-1 to TRBJ2-5; possible D gene TRBD2, 6 bases. The CDR3 is 13 amino acids. V lost 4 bases and J 3 bases, leaving 9 bases between the germline ends. CDR1 and CDR2 (germline): MNHNS, SASEGT. CDR3 bases: TGTGCCAGCAGTGGGGGACTGGAAGAGACCCAGTACTTC. The encoded protein is CASSGGLEETQYF.

The genes are TRBV6-2 or TRBV6-3 and TRBJ1-2; the D is unclear. Trimming removed 9 bases from V and 4 bases from J, with 15 bases in between. Germline V gene sequence: CDR1 MNHEY, CDR2 SVGEGT. This CDR3 region has 13 residues. The CDR3 region is CASTTRLVYGYTF. CDR3 DNA: TGTGCCAGTACAACGCGGTTGGTCTATGGCTACACCTTC.

This clone was observed a handful of times. The rearrangement links TRBV6-2 or TRBV6-3 to TRBJ2-3; 8 bases map to TRBD2. Germline loops: CDR1 MNHEY, CDR2 SVGEGT. V was clipped by 11 bases and J by 4 bases; unmatched bases: 8. CDR3 size: 13 residues. In DNA form, the CDR3 reads TGTGCCGCCGCCCCAGCGGGAGCAGATACGCAGTATTTT. The encoded protein is CAAAPAGADTQYF.

V gene TRBV6-1 combines with J gene TRBJ2-1, with TRBD2 identical over 8 bases. This CDR3 has 12 amino acids. Germline values: CDR1 MNHNS, CDR2 SASEGT. With V trimmed by 9 bases and J by 9 bases, 7 bases remained unmatched. CDR3 bases: TGTGCCAGTAGGAGCGGGAGAAGTGAGCAGTTCTTC. Translating it yields CASRSGRSEQFF.

This clone was detected a few times. One junction end does not reproduce the germline sequence, and a read error may be involved. V and J are TRBV6-2 or TRBV6-3 and TRBJ2-1; D uncertain. Germline CDR1 is MNHEY and CDR2 is SVGEGT. The CDR3 is 13 amino acids. The chain's CDR3 is CASSYGPHKEQFF. The CDR3 DNA follows: TGTGCCAGCAGTTACGGCCCCCACAAAGAGCAGTTCTTC.

Only a few counts were recorded for this clone. The chain links TRBV6-4 to TRBJ2-1; D is unclear. Trimming cost V 5 bases and J 0 bases, with 8 bases left between them. From germline, CDR1 is MRHNA and CDR2 SNTAGT. The length of the CDR3 is 14 residues. Written as DNA, the CDR3 is TGTGCCAGCAGTCCCAGGAGCTCCTACAATGAGCAGTTCTTC. Its translation: CASSPRSSYNEQFF.

The chain couples TRBV27 to TRBJ2-6; unclear D gene. Trimming removed 5 bases at V and 1 base at J, with 9 bases between. The CDR3 is 15 amino acids. Germline values: CDR1 MNHEY, CDR2 SMNVEV (reference sequence). The CDR3 sequence is CASSAFPSGANVLTF. Written as DNA, the CDR3 is TGTGCCAGCAGTGCATTCCCATCTGGGGCCAACGTCCTGACTTTC.

This clone was counted a few times. The rearrangement joins TRBV6-1 to TRBJ1-5; possible D gene TRBD1, 6 bases. From germline, CDR1 is MNHNS and CDR2 SASEGT. Trimming took 6 bases from V and 7 from J, leaving 19 bases between them. The CDR3 is 15 amino acids. This CDR3 is CASSYYTTGNQPQHF. The DNA of the CDR3 is TGTGCCAGCAGCTATTATACTACAGGGAACCAGCCCCAGCATTTT.

With respect to this clone: The same CDR3 can be traced to other DNA sequences in this sample. The gene calls are TRBV12-3 or TRBV12-4 and TRBJ1-1; perhaps TRBD1 as D (6 bases). CDR3 length: 14 residues. The V end was cut by 6 bases, the J end by 4 bases, with 15 bases between. The CDR3 coding sequence is TGTGCCAGCAGACGAACAGGGAGCGGCACTGAAGCTTTCTTT. It is translated as CASRRTGSGTEAFF.

This clone appeared a few times. This chain links TRBV6-1 with TRBJ1-6; 8 nucleotides agree with TRBD1. This CDR3 is built from 16 residues. In germline, CDR1 is MNHNS, CDR2 SASEGT. Trimming at V came to 5 bases and at J to 8 bases, leaving 11 bases not matched to a gene. For the CDR3, the DNA is TGTGCCAGCAGTAAGGGGACAGGCGGTAGGGATTCACCCCTCCACTTT. Its protein product is CASSKGTGGRDSPLHF.

The chain employs TRBV6-1 and TRBJ2-7; D not certain. The CDR3 sequence is 11 residues long. Germline V lookup: CDR1 MNHNS, CDR2 SASEGT. The V gene lost 4 bases and the J gene lost 4 bases, with 5 bases spanning the gap. CDR3 bases: TGTGCCAGCAGTGCCTTGTACGAGCAGTACTTC. This sequence encodes CASSALYEQYF.

The V call is TRBV5-1, the J call TRBJ1-1; TRBD1 is a possible D gene (5 bases). The V end was cut by 2 bases, the J end by 4 bases, with 12 bases between. Germline V gene sequence: CDR1 SGHRS, CDR2 YFSETQ. The CDR3 covers 14 residues. The chain's CDR3 is CASSLYTGGTEAFF. The DNA for the CDR3 is TGCGCCAGCAGCTTATATACGGGGGGCACTGAAGCTTTCTTT.

The CDR3: CASSFFSPRDSPSNYGYTF. The DNA of the CDR3 is TGTGCCAGCAGTTTCTTCTCTCCCCGGGACAGCCCATCTAACTATGGCTACACCTTC. This chain joins TRBV12-3 or TRBV12-4 and TRBJ1-2; 7 bases map to TRBD1. This CDR3 is 19 amino acids long. V shed 3 bases and J 0 bases; nucleotides not matched to a gene: 16.

Note on this clone: The junction does not match germline at one end; this may be a read error. V gene TRBV2 combines with J gene TRBJ2-1, with D maybe TRBD2 (5 bases). There are 17 residues in the CDR3. CDR1 is SNHLY, CDR2 FYNNEI, per germline. The chain's CDR3 is CASSEHPSGSSYNEEFF. The CDR3 region has the DNA TGTGCCAGCAGTGAACATCCGTCGGGGAGCTCCTACAATGAGGAGTTCTTC.

The chain has TRBV6-2 or TRBV6-3 and TRBJ2-6; D call uncertain. Looked up from germline, CDR1 is MNHEY and CDR2 is SVGEGT. The CDR3 runs 14 residues. V was cut by 2 bases and J by 4 bases, with 6 bases left in between. The CDR3 DNA sequence: TGTGCCAGCAGTTACCTCGGGGGGGCCAACGTCCTGACTTTC. Encoded protein: CASSYLGGANVLTF.

This clone was counted only a few times. CDR3 bases: TGTGCCAGCAGTTTATTTGGGCAGGCTTCCCGCGATACGCAGTATTTT. It translates to CASSLFGQASRDTQYF. The chain uses TRBV28 and TRBJ2-3; no clear D gene. The V end was cut by 1 base, the J end by 6 bases, with 17 bases between. Looked up from germline, CDR1 is MDHEN and CDR2 is SYDVKM. The CDR3 is 16 residues long.

The V gene is TRBV6-1, the J gene TRBJ1-1; no firm D call. The germline gives CDR1 MNHNS, CDR2 SASEGT. Trimming removed 9 bases from V and 0 bases from J, with 17 bases in between. This CDR3 has 15 amino acids. CDR3: CASLWTFGVNTEAFF. The CDR3 nucleotides are TGTGCCAGTCTTTGGACTTTTGGCGTGAACACTGAAGCTTTCTTT.

V usage is TRBV20-1 and J usage is TRBJ2-1, with unresolved D. CDR1 and CDR2 (germline): DFQATT, SNEGSKA (reference sequence). Trimming pared 6 bases from V and 11 bases from J, leaving 14 bases between. This CDR3 contains 11 residues. The CDR3 loop is CSANDVDKQFF. DNA of the CDR3: TGCAGTGCAAACGATGTTGATAAGCAGTTCTTC.

This chain connects TRBV24-1 to TRBJ1-2; D ambiguous. Trimming took 3 bases from V and 2 from J, leaving 9 bases between them. The germline V gene has CDR1 KGHDR and CDR2 SFDVKD. The CDR3 has 14 residues. CDR3 amino acids: CATSDPAVNYGYTF. In DNA, the CDR3 is TGTGCCACCAGTGATCCGGCAGTCAACTATGGCTACACCTTC.

Remarks on this clone: This may come from a read error, since a much larger clone is one base off. The conserved closing phenylalanine or tryptophan is absent in this CDR3, likely reflecting a read error. This chain uses TRBV19 with TRBJ2-1; 7 nucleotides line up with TRBD1. This CDR3 is built from 15 residues. Germline-derived CDR1 and CDR2 are LNHDA and SQIVND (reference sequence). V lost 10 bases, J lost 5 bases, and 14 bases stayed unmatched. The CDR3 is CATRQGILSHNEQFL. The CDR3 DNA reads TGTGCCACTCGACAGGGTATCTTGAGTCACAATGAGCAGTTCCTC.

The chain employs TRBV20-1 and TRBJ2-7, with D hard to call. The CDR3 totals 13 residues. Germline V lookup: CDR1 DFQATT, CDR2 SNEGSKA (reference sequence). The V gene lost 1 base and the J gene lost 2 bases, with 9 bases spanning the gap. The chain's CDR3 is CSARGLVAYEQYF. The CDR3 DNA is TGCAGTGCTAGAGGTCTAGTTGCCTACGAGCAGTACTTC.

V gene TRBV3-1 combines with J gene TRBJ1-2, with TRBD1 as a possible D gene (6 bases). CDR3 length: 14 amino acids. Germline lookup yields CDR1 LGHDT and CDR2 YNNKEL (reference sequence). V was trimmed by 1 base and J by 6 bases, leaving 12 bases between them. CDR3 nucleotides: TGTGCCAGCAGCCAAGGATCAAGGGGGGATGGCTACACCTTC. This gives the protein CASSQGSRGDGYTF. The entire variable domain, with the rest obtained from reference TRBV3-1 and TRBJ1-2, is as follows: DTAVSQTPKYLVTQMGNDKSIKCEQNLGHDTMYWYKQDSKKFLKIMFSYNNKELIINETVPNRFSPKSPDKAHLNLHINSLELGDSAVYFCASSQGSRGDGYTFGSGTRLTVV.

The sample holds a few counts of this clone. V and J are TRBV7-9 and TRBJ1-3; a possible D gene is TRBD1 (6 bases). Germline V lookup: CDR1 SEHNR, CDR2 FQNEAQ (reference sequence). The length of the CDR3 is 15 residues. V was pared by 1 base and J by 4 bases, with 11 bases between. This CDR3 reads CASSLGPRGGNTIYF. As DNA, the CDR3 is TGTGCCAGCAGCTTAGGACCCAGGGGCGGAAACACCATATATTTT. Complete variable domain (other parts from reference TRBV7-9 and TRBJ1-3): DTGVSQNPRHKITKRGQNVTFRCDPISEHNRLYWYRQTLGQGPEFLTYFQNEAQLEKSRLLSDRFSAERPKGSFSTLEIQRTEQGDSAMYLCASSLGPRGGNTIYFGEGSWLTVV.

This chain connects TRBV6-1 to TRBJ2-7, with 8 bases identical to TRBD1. From germline, CDR1 is MNHNS and CDR2 SASEGT. The length of the CDR3 is 14 residues. J lost 2 bases, V lost 6 bases, and 6 bases had no gene match. CDR3 sequence (DNA): TGTGCCAGCAGCGGTACAGGGGGACCCTACGAGCAGTACTTC. Encoded protein: CASSGTGGPYEQYF.

There are a few counts of this clone. The chain has TRBV28 and TRBJ1-1; TRBD1 matches at 7 bases. CDR3 size: 17 residues. The V gene's germline CDR1 is MDHEN and CDR2 SYDVKM. V lost 2 bases, J lost 0 bases, and 9 bases stayed unmatched. CDR3 DNA sequence: TGTGCCAGCAGTTTAAGGGCCAGGGGGGTATTGAACACTGAAGCTTTCTTT. Its protein is CASSLRARGVLNTEAFF.

The V gene is TRBV7-8, the J gene TRBJ2-7; D unresolved. The CDR3 is made up of 13 amino acids. V was trimmed by 6 bases and J by 6 bases, leaving 15 bases between them. Germline loops: CDR1 SGHVS, CDR2 FQNEAQ. CDR3: CASSRGITLEQYF. Written as DNA, the CDR3 is TGTGCCAGCAGTCGAGGTATAACACTCGAGCAGTACTTC.

This clone was observed once. The V and J genes are TRBV6-1 and TRBJ1-2, with D hard to call. Germline lookup yields CDR1 MNHNS and CDR2 SASEGT. V lost 0 bases and J lost 2, with 7 bases in between. The CDR3 covers 14 residues. CDR3 amino acids: CASSEAGGNYGYTF. DNA for the CDR3: TGTGCCAGCAGTGAAGCCGGCGGCAACTATGGCTACACCTTC.

This clone was observed a handful of times. The V call is TRBV6-2 or TRBV6-3, the J call TRBJ2-7, with D perhaps matching TRBD1 or TRBD2 (7 bases each). Looked up from germline, CDR1 is MNHEY and CDR2 is SVGEGT. There are 15 residues in the CDR3. Trimming stripped 8 bases from V and 7 bases from J, with 24 bases between. CDR3 coding DNA: TGTGCCAGCGTCCCGAGGGAGGGGGCCCAGGGAGAGCAGTACTTC. It translates to CASVPREGAQGEQYF.

This clone was recorded a few times. The chain has TRBV12-3 or TRBV12-4 and TRBJ1-3; the match to TRBD1 covers 7 bases. With 5 bases clipped from V and 4 bases from J, the junction kept 11 bases outside the gene matches. The CDR3 runs to 16 residues. CDR3 region: CASSPGLGRGGNTIYF. The CDR3, as DNA: TGTGCCAGCAGTCCGGGTTTAGGCAGGGGGGGAAACACCATATATTTT.

The rearrangement links TRBV6-2 or TRBV6-3 to TRBJ2-3; the D is unclear. Germline V gives CDR1 MNHEY, CDR2 SVGEGT. The CDR3 contains 12 residues. The ends were cut back, 5 bases at V and 6 bases at J, with 9 bases in the middle. For the CDR3, the DNA is TGTGCCAGCAGTGGGAATCTGGATACGCAGTATTTT. Translating gives CASSGNLDTQYF.